The text below deals with one TCR beta chain. The data were obtained in a study of cytomegalovirus exposure and HLA in healthy donors. Vbeta (60) and Jbeta (13) primers were used in the PCR. The data were produced by immunoSEQ multiplex PCR, yet TCRdb's version contains in-frame clones alone and is incomplete. The data hold approximately 99,000 clones, with over 75% observed a single time. The CDR3 is made up of 11 amino acids. Germline-derived CDR1 and CDR2 are DFQATT and SNEGSKA (reference sequence). Sample: PBMCs. The chain combines TRBV20-1 with TRBJ1-1; D is unclear. This clonotype originated in a man aged 35 to 55 in good health and CMV-seropositive. The CDR3 spells CTAQRTGRAFF. The CDR3 DNA reads TGCACTGCCCAACGCACGGGTCGAGCTTTCTTT.